This T cell receptor (beta chain) was sequenced during a study of regulatory T cells. Study-level findings and limits: Regulatory T cells showed the strongest V-J pair restriction and V/J gene skewing among patient repertoires.

Primers: 52 TRBV forward and 13 TRBJ reverse. Libraries were prepared by immunoSEQ multiplex PCR; TCRdb keeps only in-frame clonotypes and omits some of them. The table records a few thousand clones, under 90% of them present only once. In germline, CDR1 is PRHDT, CDR2 FYEKMQ (reference sequence). The CDR3 covers 14 residues. The ends were cut back, 3 bases at V and 5 bases at J, with 13 bases in the middle. On this clone itself: Its specificity is unknown.

The rearrangement links TRBV13 to TRBJ1-1, with D possibly matching TRBD1 (5 bases). The sample taken for sequencing was CD8+ T cells sorted from blood. The sequence came from a child between 10 and 17 years old with CD3G deficiency. DNA of the CDR3: TGTGCCAGCAGCTTGGGTCGAGGGGTGACTGAAGCTTTCTTT. Protein: CASSLGRGVTEAFF.